This TCR beta chain was retrieved from a study of cytotoxic CD8 clonotypes in ibrutinib-treated CLL. Study information: Per sample, productive templates averaged 255,043 and productive rearrangements averaged 94,082.

Of note for this clone: What it recognizes is unknown.

The TCR beta libraries used about 2 micrograms of genomic DNA that came from cryopreserved PBMCs. The assay was immunoSEQ multiplex PCR, and TCRdb's table has in-frame clones only and misses some. The sample includes 7,500 to 9,500 clones, approximately 77% of them seen just once. V dropped 5 bases and J dropped 9; count of bases not matched to a gene: 11. Germline V gene lookup returns CDR1 SEHNR and CDR2 FQNEAQ (reference sequence). The CDR3 consists of 15 residues. Study-wide points: Contraction or stability on treatment characterized the public clonotypes, which were uncommon.

This clonotype originated in a human donor with chronic lymphocytic leukemia. This rearrangement joins TRBV7-9 to TRBJ2-1; 9 nucleotides match TRBD1. The material sequenced was PBMCs, taken before ibrutinib treatment. The CDR3 protein is CASSTPRQGDSEQFF. CDR3 nucleotide sequence: TGTGCCAGCAGCACCCCTCGACAGGGGGATAGTGAGCAGTTCTTC.